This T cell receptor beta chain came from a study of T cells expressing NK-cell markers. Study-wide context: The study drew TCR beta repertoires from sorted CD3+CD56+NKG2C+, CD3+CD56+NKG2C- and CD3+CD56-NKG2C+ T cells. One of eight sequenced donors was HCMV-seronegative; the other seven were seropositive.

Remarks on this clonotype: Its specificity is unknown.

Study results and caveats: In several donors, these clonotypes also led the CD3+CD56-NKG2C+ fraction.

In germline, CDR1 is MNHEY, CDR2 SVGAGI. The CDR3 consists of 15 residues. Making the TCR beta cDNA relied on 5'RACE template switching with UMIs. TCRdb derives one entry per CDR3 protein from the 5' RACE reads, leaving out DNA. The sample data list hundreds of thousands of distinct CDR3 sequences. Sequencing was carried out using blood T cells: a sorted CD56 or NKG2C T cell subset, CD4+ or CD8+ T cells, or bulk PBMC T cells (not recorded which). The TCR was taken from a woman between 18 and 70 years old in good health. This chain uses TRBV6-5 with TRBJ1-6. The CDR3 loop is CASSYLGSYNSPLHF.